A single sample gave rise to the 9 T cell receptor beta chains below, sequenced in a study of prognosis after radiotherapy for stage I lung cancer. Two rounds of multiplex PCR amplified TCR beta CDR3 from genomic DNA. Each TRBV and TRBJ gene had its own primer in the first PCR round. Each CDR3 protein gets one entry after TCRdb re-called the multiplex PCR reads with MiXCR. Among about 23,000 distinct CDR3 sequences listed, 43% were seen once. This material consisted of PBMCs, taken before or after stereotactic body radiation therapy (not recorded which). All receptors derive from a donor over 45 with non-small cell lung cancer.

By frequency in the sample, this clonotype is medium-sized (0.01 to 0.1%). The chain employs TRBV12-3 or TRBV12-4 and TRBJ2-7; 9 bases fit TRBD2. The CDR3 has 14 residues. J was trimmed by 5 bases and V by 6 bases; bases with no gene match: 8. CDR3 residues: CASSNSGGIHEQYF. DNA for the CDR3: TGTGCCAGCAGCAATAGCGGGGGAATCCACGAGCAGTACTTC.

As to this clonotype: This likely reflects a read error, since a far larger clone is one base away. This rearrangement joins TRBV6-1 to TRBJ1-5; TRBD1 aligns across 8 bases. Germline-derived CDR1 and CDR2 are MNHNS and SASEGT. This CDR3 has 16 amino acids. CDR3 nucleotide sequence: TGTGCCAGCAGTTTTCAGGGGGCGGATGGCAATCGGCCCCAGCATTTT. Amino acid sequence: CASSFQGADGNRPQHF.

This clonotype was observed many times. The chain employs TRBV7-2 and TRBJ2-3, with 7 bases matching TRBD1. Germline V gene data show CDR1 as SGHTA and CDR2 as FQGNSA. J was trimmed by 0 bases and V by 1 base; bases with no gene match: 1. This CDR3 has 15 residues. The CDR3 region has the DNA TGTGCCAGCAGCTTAGAGGGGGCCAGCACAGATACGCAGTATTTT. Translated, it gives CASSLEGASTDTQYF.

This sequence joins TRBV6-5 and TRBJ1-1; D gene unclear. The germline gives CDR1 MNHEY, CDR2 SVGAGI. V dropped 5 bases and J dropped 2 bases, with 15 bases sitting between them. CDR3 length: 15 residues. CDR3: CASSPSRAANTEAFF. The DNA for the CDR3 is TGTGCCAGCAGTCCCTCGAGGGCGGCAAACACTGAAGCTTTCTTT.

The sample holds a few counts of this clonotype. This could be a read error, since a much larger clone is one nucleotide away. The gene calls are TRBV20-1 and TRBJ2-7; a weak D match, TRBD2 (6 bases). Germline V lookup: CDR1 DFQATT, CDR2 SNEGSKA (reference sequence). This CDR3 region has 9 residues. The CDR3 nucleotides read TGCAGTGCACGGGACTCGGATTATTTC. This translates into CSARDSDYF.

This clonotype showed up many times. The rearrangement joins TRBV5-1 to TRBJ2-5, with 9 bases matching TRBD2. The CDR3 is 15 residues long. Trimming removed 4 bases from V and 2 bases from J; junction bases left unmatched: 6. Germline V gene lookup returns CDR1 SGHRS and CDR2 YFSETQ. The CDR3 loop is CASSTAGGNQETQYF. CDR3 in DNA: TGCGCCAGCAGCACAGCGGGGGGAAATCAAGAGACCCAGTACTTC.

This chain links TRBV27 with TRBJ2-3; 13 positions agree with TRBD2. CDR1 is MNHEY, CDR2 SMNVEV, per germline (reference sequence). With V trimmed by 5 bases and J by 8 bases, 7 bases remained unmatched. The CDR3 spans 15 residues. CDR3 coding DNA: TGTGCCAGCAGTGTACTAGCGGGAGGGCTCGCTACGCAGTATTTT. Translating it yields CASSVLAGGLATQYF.

A word on this clonotype: The germline gene is not matched at one end of the junction; a read error may be the cause. The CDR3 loop is CASSLGLAGRTNTQYF. In DNA, the CDR3 is TGCGCCAGCAGCTTGGGACTAGCAGGGCGCACAAATACGCAGTATTTT. The J gene is TRBJ2-3, the V gene TRBV5-1; 7 bases match TRBD2. The CDR3 is 16 residues long. Germline CDR1 and CDR2: SGHRS and YFSETQ.

The V gene is TRBV5-1, the J gene TRBJ2-1; TRBD2 matches at 7 bases. J lost 6 bases, V lost 1 base, and 1 base had no gene match. The CDR3 has 13 residues. CDR1 SGHRS and CDR2 YFSETQ come from the germline V gene. This CDR3 is CASSLRTSNEQFF. The CDR3 bases are TGCGCCAGCAGCTTGAGGACTAGCAATGAGCAGTTCTTC.